The rows below give T cell receptor beta chains drawn from one sample of a study of T cells in Graves' hyperthyroidism and ophthalmopathy. TCRdb re-called the multiplex PCR reads through MiXCR, storing one row per CDR3 protein. The top ten hold about 20% of the sample, which has about 180,000 distinct CDR3 sequences, less than 10% seen once. Sequencing used blood. These receptors came from a woman between 18 and 29 years old with Graves' hyperthyroidism that later progressed to Graves' ophthalmopathy. CDR3s leave out the opening cysteine and the closing phenylalanine or tryptophan.

TRBV15 | ATSRGRESSYEQY
TRBV14 | ASSQERGWSGYT
TRBV4-2 | ASNPTGGQSGANVLT
TRBV6-1 | ASSVTGTGGHNEQF
TRBV29-1 | SVERVNTGELF
TRBV27 | ASSLSSSGTFYEQY
TRBV2 | ASSVARETQY
TRBV15 | ATSRALIYEPQH
TRBV5-4 | ASSFETSIYEQF
TRBV20-1 | SAPYPRASNQPQH
TRBV18 | ASSPMDKVYGYT
TRBV4-2 | ASSQDTGGGNEKLF
TRBV7-2 | ASSLGIASRSDTQY
TRBV12-3/TRBV12-4 | ASSPRGQGEAF
TRBV20-1 | SASRLASGPSNEQF
TRBV28 | ASSPWEQFRDYNEQF
TRBV6-5 | ANSYGTSGGLETQY
TRBV5-6 | ASSSGLSSKNNEQF
TRBV11-1 | ASSLGRDTQY
TRBV5-6 | ASSLSPSVNYNEQF
TRBV11-2 | ASSRPSPLYNEQF
TRBV7-2 | ASSPEGWTEAF
TRBV19 | ASSLVWGPDEQF
TRBV6-1 | ASRFGGNYGYT
TRBV6-1 | ASRRQGEQY
TRBV20-1 | SARVGRDKLHGYT
TRBV30 | AWGVGGWGAGYGYT
TRBV12-3/TRBV12-4 | ASSFTGGTSTDTQY
TRBV5-1 | ASSLEGQGSNTEAF